Below, 14 T cell receptor beta chains from the same sample are listed, as sequenced in a study of blood T cell repertoires in COVID-19. Only in-frame clones appear in the TCRdb table, and some are missing; sequencing was by immunoSEQ multiplex PCR. The sample records roughly 45,000 clones, more than 70% being singletons. The specimen was peripheral blood. All receptors derive from a woman in her sixties or seventies with acute or convalescent COVID-19.

This clone occurred once. A junction end diverges from the germline sequence, so it may reflect a read error. The J gene is TRBJ1-3, the V gene TRBV6-5; no clear D gene. The CDR3 runs to 12 residues. The germline V gene has CDR1 MNHEY and CDR2 SVGAGI. The chain's CDR3 is CASSRDRPDGHF. The CDR3, as DNA: TGTGCCAGCAGCCGGGATCGTCCGGACGGGCATTTT.

This clone was recorded a few times. The V and J genes are TRBV27 and TRBJ2-1; a possible D gene is TRBD2 (6 bases). Germline V gene lookup returns CDR1 MNHEY and CDR2 SMNVEV (reference sequence). Trimming stripped 0 bases from V and 5 bases from J, with 14 bases between. This CDR3 spans 16 amino acids. The CDR3 sequence is CASSLSGPRRDNEQFF. DNA of the CDR3: TGTGCCAGCAGTTTATCCGGGCCCCGGAGGGACAATGAGCAGTTCTTC.

The V gene is TRBV5-1, the J gene TRBJ2-2; 8 bases match TRBD1. The CDR3 totals 15 residues. Germline CDR1 and CDR2: SGHRS and YFSETQ. The V and J ends lost 0 bases and 5 bases, in that order; junction bases with no gene match: 3. CDR3 sequence (DNA): TGCGCCAGCAGCTTGGGACAGGGGTTTACCGGGGAGCTGTTTTTT. Its translation is CASSLGQGFTGELFF.

This clone was counted only a few times. Different DNA sequences within this sample yield the same CDR3. J is TRBJ2-1 and V is TRBV15; the D is unclear. CDR1 and CDR2 (germline): LNHNV, YYDKDF (reference sequence). V lost 0 bases and J 10 bases, leaving 4 bases between the germline ends. The CDR3 spans 11 residues. The CDR3 loop reads CATSRDREQFF. The CDR3 DNA sequence: TGTGCCACCAGCAGAGACCGGGAGCAGTTCTTC.

J is TRBJ2-5 and V is TRBV7-9; 9 bases are shared with TRBD2. Germline CDR1 reads SEHNR; CDR2 reads FQNEAQ (reference sequence). This CDR3 is 18 amino acids long. With V trimmed by 1 base and J by 2 bases, 11 bases remained unmatched. The CDR3 coding sequence is TGTGCCAGCAGCTTAGGCCCCCGCGGGAGGGGGGGACAAGAGACCCAGTACTTC. It codes for CASSLGPRGRGGQETQYF. Together with reference TRBV7-9 and TRBJ2-5, the CDR3 gives the full variable domain: DTGVSQNPRHKITKRGQNVTFRCDPISEHNRLYWYRQTLGQGPEFLTYFQNEAQLEKSRLLSDRFSAERPKGSFSTLEIQRTEQGDSAMYLCASSLGPRGRGGQETQYFGPGTRLLVL.

The genes are TRBV11-2 and TRBJ1-1; perhaps TRBD1 as D (6 bases). From germline, CDR1 is SGHAT and CDR2 FQNNGV. V lost 2 bases and J 4 bases, leaving 11 bases between the germline ends. The CDR3 length is 14 residues. The CDR3 sequence: CASSLPTGSTEAFF. The CDR3 coding sequence is TGTGCCAGCAGCTTACCCACAGGGAGCACTGAAGCTTTCTTT. Together with reference TRBV11-2 and TRBJ1-1, the CDR3 gives the full variable domain: EAGVAQSPRYKIIEKRQSVAFWCNPISGHATLYWYQQILGQGPKLLIQFQNNGVVDDSQLPKDRFSAERLKGVDSTLKIQPAKLEDSAVYLCASSLPTGSTEAFFGQGTRLTVV.

V usage is TRBV19 and J usage is TRBJ2-7; 9 bases line up with TRBD2. CDR1 and CDR2 from the germline V gene are LNHDA and SQIVND (reference sequence). Losses at the gene ends were 6 bases for V and 0 bases for J; bases not matched to a gene: 6. CDR3 length: 15 residues. CDR3 nucleotide sequence: TGTGCCAGTAGCCGGACTAGCGCCGTCTCCTACGAGCAGTACTTC. Residues: CASSRTSAVSYEQYF. The full variable domain, rest sourced from reference TRBV19 and TRBJ2-7, is DGGITQSPKYLFRKEGQNVTLSCEQNLNHDAMYWYRQDPGQGLRLIYYSQIVNDFQKGDIAEGYSVSREKKESFPLTVTSAQKNPTAFYLCASSRTSAVSYEQYFGPGTRLTVT.

The CDR3 DNA sequence: TGTGCCAGCAGCTTTAGAGCTAGCACAGATACGCAGTATTTT. Translating it yields CASSFRASTDTQYF. The chain carries TRBV11-1 and TRBJ2-3; D not certain. V shed 3 bases and J shed 0 bases, with 7 bases lying between them. Germline V gene sequence: CDR1 SGHAT, CDR2 FQDESV (reference sequence). The CDR3 contains 14 residues.

The genes are TRBV19 and TRBJ2-1; 8 positions agree with TRBD2. CDR1 and CDR2 from the germline V gene are LNHDA and SQIVND (reference sequence). The CDR3 runs 15 residues. V lost 6 bases, J lost 6 bases, and 10 bases stayed unmatched. The CDR3 DNA reads TGTGCCAGTAGCTCCTGGGGGCTAGCGGGCAATGAGCAGTTCTTC. Residues: CASSSWGLAGNEQFF.

The chain joins TRBV3-1 (or the pseudogene TRBV3-2) to TRBJ2-3, with 7 bases lining up with TRBD2. V shed 4 bases and J 2 bases; nucleotides not matched to a gene: 6. This CDR3 region has 15 residues. Germline V gene sequence: CDR1 LGHDT, CDR2 YNNKEL (reference sequence). The CDR3 nucleotides are TGTGCCAGCAGCCCTCTAGCGGTGGTCACAGATACGCAGTATTTT. This gives the protein CASSPLAVVTDTQYF.

This chain uses TRBV6-5 with TRBJ1-2, with no clear D. The ends were cut back, 0 bases at V and 4 bases at J, with 12 bases in the middle. CDR3 length: 15 amino acids. The germline V gene has CDR1 MNHEY and CDR2 SVGAGI. CDR3 sequence reads: CASSYSSASGYGYTF. CDR3 sequence (DNA): TGTGCCAGCAGTTACTCGAGTGCGTCAGGCTATGGCTACACCTTC.

V is TRBV3-1 (or the pseudogene TRBV3-2) and J is TRBJ2-1, with D perhaps matching TRBD1 (6 bases). The CDR3 length is 16 residues. Germline-derived CDR1 and CDR2 are LGHDT and YNNKEL (reference sequence). Trimming pared 1 base from V and 6 bases from J, leaving 16 bases between. This CDR3 reads CASSQGTGRVGNEQFF. The DNA of the CDR3 is TGTGCCAGCAGCCAAGGCACAGGGAGAGTTGGCAATGAGCAGTTCTTC.

With respect to this clone: Sequence at one end of the junction differs from germline and may be a read error. CDR3 in DNA: TGCGCCAGCAGGTTGGAGCCCAACTCCTACGAGCAGTACTTC. It yields the protein CASRLEPNSYEQYF. The chain employs TRBV5-1 and TRBJ2-7; D call uncertain. The CDR3 covers 14 residues. Germline V CDR1 and CDR2: SGHRS, YFSETQ.

This chain uses TRBV30 with TRBJ1-1, with 7 bases fitting TRBD1. Germline assignment: CDR1 GTSNPN and CDR2 SVGIG (reference sequence). J gave up 3 bases and V 6 bases, and 7 bases lay outside the gene matches. The CDR3 extends over 13 amino acids. The chain's CDR3 is CACARRGDTEAFF. The CDR3 bases are TGTGCCTGCGCTCGCAGGGGGGACACTGAAGCTTTCTTT.